This TCR beta chain derives from a study of T cell clones after liver transplantation. Study results and caveats: Low donor cell numbers restricted donor-reactive repertoire measurement in a couple of subjects. Graft donor-reactive T cells may have migrated into the graft rather than being deleted. These preliminary findings come from unstandardized post-transplant sampling times.

CDR3 size: 15 residues. Trimming left V 1 base short and J 5 bases short, with 13 bases between. CDR1 is SGHRS and CDR2 is YFSETQ in the germline V gene. Libraries were prepared by immunoSEQ multiplex PCR; TCRdb keeps only in-frame clonotypes and omits some of them. The data contain roughly 100,000 clones, 80% to 85% of them singletons. CD3+CD4+ and CD3+CD8+ cells were FACS-sorted from thawed unstimulated PBMCs. A remark on this clone: Its antigen remains unidentified.

This TCR came from a human donor who received a liver transplant. Sample: CD4+ T cells from blood, taken before liver transplant. V is TRBV5-1 and J is TRBJ1-5; the D is unclear. The CDR3 loop reads CASSLQPGSDQPQHF. Here the CDR3 DNA reads TGCGCCAGCAGCTTGCAGCCCGGGAGCGATCAGCCCCAGCATTTT.